This entry lists 12 T cell receptor beta chains sequenced from one sample in a study of blood T cell repertoires in COVID-19. Method: immunoSEQ multiplex PCR; TCRdb's copy keeps in-frame clones and lacks some. Here the sample spans about 220,000 clones, about 79% being singletons. The sample comprised PBMCs or T cells enriched from blood (not recorded which). The receptors originated from a woman aged 60-75 years who had recovered from COVID-19.

This sequence joins TRBV19 and TRBJ2-1, with 11 bases matching TRBD2. CDR1 is LNHDA and CDR2 is SQIVND in the germline V gene (reference sequence). This CDR3 contains 19 residues. V trimming: 10 bases; J trimming: 5 bases; junction bases outside the gene matches: 22. The CDR3 DNA sequence: TGTGCCACCCCCCCAGGATGGCTAGCGGGAGGCTGTGGGCACAATGAGCAGTTCTTC. This encodes CATPPGWLAGGCGHNEQFF.

The chain is built from TRBV6-5 and TRBJ2-1; TRBD2 matches 8 bases. Trimming took 6 bases from V and 4 from J; bases not matched to a gene: 5. There are 14 residues in the CDR3. CDR1 is MNHEY, CDR2 SVGAGI, per germline. The CDR3 DNA sequence: TGTGCCAGCAGCCGGGGGGGGGTTTACAATGAGCAGTTCTTC. Residues: CASSRGGVYNEQFF.

About this clone: The germline gene is not matched at one end of the junction; a read error may be the cause. The rearrangement links TRBV24-1 to TRBJ2-5, with 8 bases matching TRBD1. Germline values: CDR1 KGHDR, CDR2 SFDVKD. This CDR3 region has 17 residues. CDR3 sequence reads: CATSDCRTGRMGETRYF. CDR3 bases: TGTGCCACCAGTGATTGCCGGACAGGGAGGATGGGAGAGACCCGGTACTTC.

The chain employs TRBV6-5 and TRBJ1-1; perhaps TRBD1 as D (5 bases). The V end was cut by 4 bases, the J end by 2 bases, with 17 bases between. Germline values: CDR1 MNHEY, CDR2 SVGAGI. CDR3 size: 16 residues. The CDR3 nucleotides read TGTGCCAGCAGTTCGGACATGAGGTTGGCAAACACTGAAGCTTTCTTT. Translating it yields CASSSDMRLANTEAFF.

This sequence joins TRBV5-4 and TRBJ1-4; possible D gene TRBD1, 5 bases. Looked up from germline, CDR1 is SGHNT and CDR2 is YYREEE (reference sequence). Trimming cost V 0 bases and J 8 bases, with 8 bases left between them. The CDR3 has 13 residues. The CDR3 DNA reads TGTGCCAGCAGCTTGGTAGGGGCGGAAAAACTGTTTTTT. It is translated as CASSLVGAEKLFF. Looking up the rest from reference TRBV5-4 and TRBJ1-4 gives the full variable domain: ETGVTQSPTHLIKTRGQQVTLRCSSQSGHNTVSWYQQALGQGPQFIFQYYREEENGRGNFPPRFSGLQFPNYSSELNVNALELDDSALYLCASSLVGAEKLFFGSGTQLSVL.

The chain carries TRBV5-1 and TRBJ1-4, with TRBD1 as a possible D gene (6 bases). Deletions cut 0 bases from V and 6 bases from J, with 6 bases between. The CDR3 runs to 13 residues. The germline CDR1 and CDR2 sequences are SGHRS and YFSETQ. The CDR3 nucleotides read TGCGCCAGCAGCTTGGGGACAGATGAAAAACTGTTTTTT. This codes for CASSLGTDEKLFF.

J is TRBJ2-1 and V is TRBV5-6; 9 bases line up with TRBD2. The CDR3 runs to 15 residues. Germline V gene lookup returns CDR1 SGHDT and CDR2 YYEEEE. V was clipped by 1 base and J by 1 base; unmatched bases: 0. The DNA of the CDR3 is TGTGCCAGCAGCTTGCTAGCGGGATCCTACAATGAGCAGTTCTTC. It codes for CASSLLAGSYNEQFF.

The gene calls are TRBV7-2 and TRBJ2-2; TRBD1 agrees at 8 bases. Trimming at V came to 6 bases and at J to 6 bases, leaving 6 bases not matched to a gene. There are 14 residues in the CDR3. Germline CDR1 is SGHTA and CDR2 is FQGNSA. This CDR3 reads CASRRDRNPGELFF. Here the CDR3 DNA reads TGTGCCAGCAGGAGGGACAGGAATCCCGGGGAGCTGTTTTTT.

The chain carries TRBV6-5 and TRBJ2-3, with D possibly being TRBD1 (6 bases). V dropped 5 bases and J dropped 5 bases, with 11 bases sitting between them. The CDR3 consists of 13 residues. Looked up from germline, CDR1 is MNHEY and CDR2 is SVGAGI. The CDR3 loop is CASSIKQGDTQYF. CDR3 DNA sequence: TGTGCCAGCAGTATAAAACAGGGAGATACGCAGTATTTT.

The chain employs TRBV7-6 and TRBJ2-2, with TRBD2 as a possible D gene (6 bases). CDR1 is SGHVS and CDR2 is FNYEAQ in the germline V gene. The V end lost 5 bases, the J end lost 2 bases, and 15 bases lay between the germline ends. The CDR3 is 16 amino acids. CDR3 protein: CASSGRIGGNTGELFF. The CDR3 nucleotides read TGTGCCAGCAGCGGCCGCATCGGGGGAAACACCGGGGAGCTGTTTTTT.

This clone showed up just a few times. The V and J genes are TRBV19 and TRBJ2-7, with D perhaps matching TRBD1 (6 bases). There are 12 residues in the CDR3. The V and J ends lost 10 bases and 5 bases respectively, with 15 bases between them. CDR1 and CDR2 from the germline V gene are LNHDA and SQIVND (reference sequence). CDR3 coding DNA: TGTGCCACCAGGGGACCGAGGAACGAGCAGTACTTC. Translated: CATRGPRNEQYF.

The chain recombines TRBV3-1 (or the pseudogene TRBV3-2) with TRBJ2-7; D remains unclear. The length of the CDR3 is 16 residues. With 4 bases removed from V and 3 bases from J, the gap between germline ends came to 19 bases. The germline gives CDR1 LGHDT, CDR2 YNNKEL (reference sequence). DNA of the CDR3: TGTGCCAGCAGCCCCTCCCGTAGTTTTTTGTACTACGAGCAGTACTTC. Its protein is CASSPSRSFLYYEQYF.